One sample yielded the 22 T cell receptor beta chains listed below, sequenced in a study of shared clonotypes between healthy human individuals. CD45RO negativity and positive selection for CCR7 defined naive CD8 cells, a population that excluded terminally differentiated effector memory CD45RA+ cells. Sequencing used immunoSEQ multiplex PCR; TCRdb keeps in-frame clones, though not all of them. The sample lists roughly 2.1 million clones, about 92% occurring once. Sequencing was done on a sample of naive CD8+ T cells from PBMCs. The receptors were sampled from a man aged 18-30 years in good health. Some clones in this sample may be carry-over from other donors' samples.

The chain has TRBV9 and TRBJ2-7; 7 bases align to TRBD2. V gave up 3 bases and J gave up 4 bases; unmatched junction bases: 13. This CDR3 is built from 16 residues. CDR1 is SGDLS and CDR2 is YYNGEE in the germline V gene. The DNA of the CDR3 is TGTGCCAGCAGCGCTGCCGAGCGGGGCCCCCTTTACGAGCAGTACTTC. Translation gives CASSAAERGPLYEQYF.

This rearrangement joins TRBV23-1 to TRBJ2-3; TRBD2 agrees at 9 bases. TRBV23-1 is an open reading frame whose function is uncertain. The CDR3 is 14 amino acids. V lost 5 bases and J lost 5; bases outside the gene matches: 5. The CDR3 DNA follows: TGCGCCAGCAGTTCGGCGGGAGGGAAAGATACGCAGTATTTT. It specifies CASSSAGGKDTQYF.

In its sample, this clone was seen once. The chain is built from TRBV27 and TRBJ1-1; tentative D call: TRBD1 (6 bases). Trimming took 0 bases from V and 9 from J, leaving 14 bases between them. CDR1 and CDR2 (germline): MNHEY, SMNVEV (reference sequence). The CDR3 extends over 14 amino acids. In DNA, the CDR3 is TGTGCCAGCAGTTTATCTATCGGAGGGGGTAAAGCTTTCTTT. Amino acid sequence: CASSLSIGGGKAFF.

V and J are TRBV4-1 and TRBJ2-7; D is ambiguous. This CDR3 contains 15 residues. Germline CDR1 MGHRA, CDR2 YSYEKL. V lost 4 bases and J lost 0, with 13 bases in between. CDR3 loop: CASSLTIRSSYEQYF. The CDR3 nucleotides read TGCGCCAGCAGCCTCACGATCAGGAGCTCCTACGAGCAGTACTTC.

The chain has TRBV6-4 and TRBJ2-6; tentative D call: TRBD2 (6 bases). This CDR3 has 15 amino acids. V shed 4 bases and J shed 3 bases, with 10 bases lying between them. Germline CDR1 MRHNA, CDR2 SNTAGT. The chain's CDR3 is CASSAGGGGANVLTF. The CDR3 DNA reads as TGTGCCAGCAGTGCCGGGGGTGGTGGGGCCAACGTCCTGACTTTC.

This sequence joins TRBV11-2 and TRBJ2-2, with TRBD2 identical over 7 bases. This CDR3 region has 15 residues. The germline V gene encodes CDR1 SGHAT and CDR2 FQNNGV. After removal of 0 bases from V and 8 bases from J, the junction contained 6 bases not matched to a gene. CDR3 coding DNA: TGTGCCAGCAGCTTAGAAACTTTCGGGAGGGGGGAGCTGTTTTTT. Protein sequence: CASSLETFGRGELFF.

V usage is TRBV27 and J usage is TRBJ2-1, with 9 bases aligning to TRBD2. The junction had 4 bases not matched to a gene; V was cut back by 3 bases and J by 4 bases. CDR1 and CDR2 from the germline V gene are MNHEY and SMNVEV (reference sequence). The CDR3 contains 15 residues. In DNA form, the CDR3 reads TGTGCCAGCAGTTTGATGGCGGGAGGGTACAATGAGCAGTTCTTC. Protein product: CASSLMAGGYNEQFF.

The chain couples TRBV27 to TRBJ2-7; no clear D. Germline CDR1 is MNHEY and CDR2 is SMNVEV (reference sequence). The CDR3 has 13 residues. With 6 bases removed from V and 5 bases from J, the gap between germline ends came to 14 bases. The DNA for the CDR3 is TGTGCCAGCAGGCTTCCGGAAGGCGACGAGCAGTACTTC. This encodes CASRLPEGDEQYF.

This clone has a single count. V gene TRBV30 combines with J gene TRBJ2-5; 8 positions agree with TRBD2. The CDR3 runs to 12 residues. The V segment lost 6 bases and the J segment 5 bases; nucleotides outside the gene matches: 5. CDR1 is GTSNPN, CDR2 SVGIG, per germline (reference sequence). The CDR3 loop reads CACAGGFETQYF. The CDR3, as DNA: TGTGCCTGCGCGGGGGGATTCGAGACCCAGTACTTC.

The table lists this clone with a count of one. The J gene is TRBJ2-5, the V gene TRBV18, with 11 bases identical to TRBD2. Germline V lookup: CDR1 KGHSH, CDR2 LQKENI. V lost 4 bases and J lost 3; bases outside the gene matches: 13. The CDR3 runs to 18 residues. The CDR3 region is CASSQYSGLAVYEETQYF. CDR3 coding DNA: TGTGCCAGCTCACAATATTCGGGACTAGCGGTGTACGAAGAGACCCAGTACTTC.

J is TRBJ1-1 and V is TRBV19; D possibly corresponds to TRBD1 (5 bases). Germline V lookup: CDR1 LNHDA, CDR2 SQIVND (reference sequence). Trimming removed 8 bases from V and 11 bases from J, with 24 bases in between. This CDR3 comprises 14 residues. The CDR3: CASERRGAHVGAFF. The CDR3 nucleotides read TGTGCCAGTGAGAGGAGGGGAGCCCATGTTGGGGCTTTCTTT.

The CDR3 DNA follows: TGTGCCAGCAGACGGACGGCGGGAAACACCATATATTTT. Residues: CASRRTAGNTIYF. The rearrangement joins TRBV27 to TRBJ1-3; D not resolved. The germline V gene encodes CDR1 MNHEY and CDR2 SMNVEV (reference sequence). The CDR3 length is 13 residues. The V gene lost 6 bases and the J gene lost 4 bases, with 10 bases spanning the gap.

A word on this clone: Other DNA sequences in the same sample also yield this CDR3. The gene calls are TRBV7-3 and TRBJ2-7; 11 nucleotides agree with TRBD2. The V segment lost 1 base and the J segment 4 bases; nucleotides outside the gene matches: 3. CDR1 and CDR2 from the germline V gene are SGHTA and FQGTGA. This CDR3 has 15 residues. Written as DNA, the CDR3 is TGTGCCAGCAGCTTAATAGCGGGAGGGCCATACGAGCAGTACTTC. Translating gives CASSLIAGGPYEQYF.

The V call is TRBV29-1, the J call TRBJ2-7; 7 positions agree with TRBD1. The J segment lost 1 base and the V segment lost 5 bases, leaving 5 bases of the junction unmatched. The CDR3 is made up of 13 amino acids. Germline V gene lookup returns CDR1 SQVTM and CDR2 ANQGSEA. The CDR3, as DNA: TGCAGCGTTAGTAGACAGGGTTCCTACGAGCAGTACTTC. Its translation: CSVSRQGSYEQYF.

The chain uses TRBV29-1 and TRBJ1-1, with D perhaps matching TRBD1 (6 bases). The V end was cut by 7 bases, the J end by 6 bases, with 9 bases between. The CDR3 runs to 10 residues. Germline CDR1 SQVTM, CDR2 ANQGSEA. The CDR3 sequence is CSADSSEAFF. The CDR3 DNA reads as TGCAGCGCGGACAGTTCTGAAGCTTTCTTT.

The chain is built from TRBV5-1 and TRBJ2-6; D tentatively reads TRBD1 or TRBD2 (5 bases each). The CDR3 spans 17 residues. Trimming shortened V by 0 bases and J by 2 bases, and 12 bases separated the two germline ends. CDR1 and CDR2 from the germline V gene are SGHRS and YFSETQ. The CDR3 loop is CASSLERRGPGANVLTF. The DNA for the CDR3 is TGCGCCAGCAGCTTGGAACGTCGGGGCCCTGGGGCCAACGTCCTGACTTTC.

This rearrangement joins TRBV7-6 to TRBJ2-7, with D perhaps TRBD1 (5 bases). The CDR3 runs 13 residues. Per germline, CDR1 SGHVS and CDR2 FNYEAQ. V dropped 1 base and J dropped 4 bases, with 8 bases sitting between them. The CDR3 loop is CASSLVSGYEQYF. DNA of the CDR3: TGTGCCAGCAGCTTAGTTTCAGGGTACGAGCAGTACTTC.

V is TRBV14 and J is TRBJ2-3; 7 nucleotides align to TRBD1. The CDR3 spans 14 residues. Germline V lookup: CDR1 SGHDN, CDR2 FVKESK. V shed 2 bases, J shed 7 bases, and the junction held 6 bases outside the gene matches. The CDR3 loop reads CASSQPARGHTQYF. CDR3 DNA: TGTGCCAGCAGCCAACCCGCGAGGGGGCATACGCAGTATTTT.

This clone appeared once. CDR3 sequence (DNA): TGCGCCAGCAGATCCGACCGATACTTGGGCAATGAGCAGTTCTTC. This codes for CASRSDRYLGNEQFF. The chain has TRBV5-1 and TRBJ2-1; D unclear. The germline gives CDR1 SGHRS, CDR2 YFSETQ. Deletions cut 5 bases from V and 6 bases from J, with 18 bases between. CDR3 length: 15 amino acids.

The CDR3 here is CASLIFGGANTEAFF. The CDR3 DNA reads TGTGCCAGTCTCATCTTTGGGGGTGCGAACACTGAAGCTTTCTTT. V usage is TRBV6-6 and J usage is TRBJ1-1; possible D gene TRBD1, 5 bases. The CDR3 extends over 15 amino acids. CDR1 MNHNY and CDR2 SVGAGI come from the germline V gene (reference sequence). Trimming stripped 9 bases from V and 1 base from J, with 18 bases between.

The rearrangement links TRBV12-2 to TRBJ2-7; TRBD1 reflects the table's D call only, with no check against the DNA. TRBV12-2 is a pseudogene locus. CDR3 length equals 17 residues. Here the CDR3 DNA reads TGTGCAAGTCGCTTAACCCATGGGGCGGATAGCTCCTACGAGCAGTACTTC. Protein product: CASRLTHGADSSYEQYF.

A few counts support this clone. The chain carries TRBV7-6 and TRBJ1-5, with no clear D. Trimming took off 1 base at V and 7 bases at J, with 8 bases between the two ends. Germline CDR1 reads SGHVS; CDR2 reads FNYEAQ. The CDR3 loop spans 13 amino acids. The CDR3 coding sequence is TGTGCCAGCAGCTTAGGGTTCGGCCAGCCCCAGCATTTT. Residues: CASSLGFGQPQHF.